The rows below give T cell receptor beta chains drawn from one sample of a study of long-term antiretroviral therapy in people with HIV. TCRdb keeps only in-frame clones here, not all; method: immunoSEQ multiplex PCR. The sample lists 23,000 or so clones, approximately 81% occurring once. The sample in question was unsorted PBMCs, obtained 0.1 years before starting antiretroviral therapy. These receptor sequences come from a middle-aged man with HIV. Both conserved end residues are part of each CDR3. D genes are given only for firm matches. The listing skips clone size in some rows; elsewhere it reads once, few, many or a size class.

clone size	V gene	J gene	D gene	CDR3 DNA	CDR3 protein
NA	TRBV7-6	TRBJ2-1	TRBD2	TGTGCCAGCAGCTCCTATAGACTAGCGGGAGGTAGGAATGAGCAGTTCTTC	CASSSYRLAGGRNEQFF
few	TRBV2	TRBJ2-7	NA	TGTGCCAGCAGAGCAGCCCTTCCTTCCCCCTACGAGCAGTACTTC	CASRAALPSPYEQYF
NA	TRBV5-1	TRBJ2-1	TRBD1	TGCGCCAGCAGCTTAGGGACAGGGCCCCATGAGCAGTTCTTC	CASSLGTGPHEQFF
NA	TRBV11-2	TRBJ2-5	TRBD2	TGTGCCAGCAGCTCGGGACTAGCGGGGGTCAGGGAGACCCAGTACTTC	CASSSGLAGVRETQYF
NA	TRBV5-1	TRBJ1-1	TRBD1	TGTGCCAGCAGCCTCTTCGGACAGGGGGGGAACACTGAAGCTTTCTTT	CASSLFGQGGNTEAFF
NA	TRBV18	TRBJ2-4	NA	TGTGCCAGCTCGGAGCGAGGAGGGACCGCGAACATTCAGTACTTC	CASSERGGTANIQYF
NA	TRBV4-2	TRBJ1-1	NA	TGTGCCAGCAGCCAAGACACCAGACCCATGGAAGCTTTCTTT	CASSQDTRPMEAFF
NA	TRBV4-3	TRBJ1-5	TRBD1	TGCGCCAGCAGCGTTCGGACAGGGGATCAGCCCCAGCATTTT	CASSVRTGDQPQHF
NA	TRBV9	TRBJ2-3	NA	TGTGCCAGCAGCGTAGGTAGCCCCCTGAGCACACAAGATACGCAGTATTTT	CASSVGSPLSTQDTQYF
few	TRBV25-1	TRBJ2-7	TRBD1	TGTGCCAGCAGTACGCGACAGGGGGCCCTATTCTCCTACGAGCAGTACTTC	CASSTRQGALFSYEQYF
NA	TRBV6-5	TRBJ1-5	NA	TGTGCCAGCAGGGAGCAGCGCAATCAGCCCCAGCATTTT	CASREQRNQPQHF
NA	TRBV28	TRBJ2-7	NA	TGTGCCAGCACCCCGGGAAGGAGCACCTACGAGCAGTACTTC	CASTPGRSTYEQYF
NA	TRBV7-9	TRBJ2-2	NA	TGTGCCAGCAGCGCCGCGGTTTCCGGGGAGCTGTTTTTT	CASSAAVSGELFF